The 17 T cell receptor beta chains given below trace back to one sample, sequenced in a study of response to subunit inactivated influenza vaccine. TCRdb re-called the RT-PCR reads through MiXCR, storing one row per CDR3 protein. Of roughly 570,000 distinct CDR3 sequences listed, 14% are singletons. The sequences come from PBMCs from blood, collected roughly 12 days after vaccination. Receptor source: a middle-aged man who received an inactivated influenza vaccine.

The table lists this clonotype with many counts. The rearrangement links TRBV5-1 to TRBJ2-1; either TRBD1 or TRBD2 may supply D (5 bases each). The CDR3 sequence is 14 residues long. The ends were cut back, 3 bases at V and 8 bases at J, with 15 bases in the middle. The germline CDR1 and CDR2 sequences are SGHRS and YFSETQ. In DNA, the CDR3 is TGCGCCAGCAGCTACGGGACGACGGGCGATGAGCAGTTCTTC. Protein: CASSYGTTGDEQFF.

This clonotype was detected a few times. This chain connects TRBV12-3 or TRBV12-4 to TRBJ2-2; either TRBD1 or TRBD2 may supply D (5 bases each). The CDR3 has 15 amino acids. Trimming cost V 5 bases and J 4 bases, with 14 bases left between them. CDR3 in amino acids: CASSPYRGPTGELFF. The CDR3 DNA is TGTGCCAGCAGTCCCTACCGGGGACCCACCGGGGAGCTGTTTTTT.

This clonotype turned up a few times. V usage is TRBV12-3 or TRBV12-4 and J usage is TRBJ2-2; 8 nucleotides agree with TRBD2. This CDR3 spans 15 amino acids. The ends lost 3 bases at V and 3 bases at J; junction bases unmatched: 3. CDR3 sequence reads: CASSFRGGHTGELFF. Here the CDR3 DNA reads TGTGCCAGCAGTTTTCGGGGGGGCCACACCGGGGAGCTGTTTTTT.

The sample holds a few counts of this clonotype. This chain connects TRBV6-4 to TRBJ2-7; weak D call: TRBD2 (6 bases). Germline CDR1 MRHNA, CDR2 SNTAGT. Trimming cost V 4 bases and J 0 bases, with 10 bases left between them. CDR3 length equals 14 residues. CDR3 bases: TGTGCCAGCAGTGCCACGGAGGGCTCCTACGAGCAGTACTTC. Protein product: CASSATEGSYEQYF.

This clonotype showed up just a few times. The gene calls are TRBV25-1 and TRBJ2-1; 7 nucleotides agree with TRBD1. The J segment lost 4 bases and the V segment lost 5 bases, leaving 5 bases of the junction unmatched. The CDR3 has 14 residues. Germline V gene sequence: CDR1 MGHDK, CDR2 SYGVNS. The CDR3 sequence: CASSRGGRYNEQFF. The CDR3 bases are TGTGCCAGCAGTCGAGGGGGCCGGTACAATGAGCAGTTCTTC.

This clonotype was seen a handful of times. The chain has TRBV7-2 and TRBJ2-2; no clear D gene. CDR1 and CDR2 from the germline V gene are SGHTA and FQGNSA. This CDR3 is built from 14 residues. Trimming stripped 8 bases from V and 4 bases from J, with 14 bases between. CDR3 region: CASAMWHPTGELFF. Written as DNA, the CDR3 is TGTGCCAGCGCCATGTGGCATCCCACCGGGGAGCTGTTTTTT.

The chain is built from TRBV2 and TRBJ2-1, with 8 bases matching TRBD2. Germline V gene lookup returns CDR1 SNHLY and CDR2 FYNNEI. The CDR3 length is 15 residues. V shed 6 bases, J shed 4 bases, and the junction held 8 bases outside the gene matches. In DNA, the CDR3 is TGTGCCAGCAGGAGAGAAGTAGCGGGATACAATGAGCAGTTCTTC. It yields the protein CASRREVAGYNEQFF.

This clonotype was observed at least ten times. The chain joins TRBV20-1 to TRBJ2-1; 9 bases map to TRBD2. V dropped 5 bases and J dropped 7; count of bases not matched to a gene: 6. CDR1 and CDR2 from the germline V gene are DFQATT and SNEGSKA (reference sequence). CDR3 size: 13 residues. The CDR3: CSALIAGANEQFF. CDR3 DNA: TGCAGTGCTCTGATAGCGGGAGCTAATGAGCAGTTCTTC.

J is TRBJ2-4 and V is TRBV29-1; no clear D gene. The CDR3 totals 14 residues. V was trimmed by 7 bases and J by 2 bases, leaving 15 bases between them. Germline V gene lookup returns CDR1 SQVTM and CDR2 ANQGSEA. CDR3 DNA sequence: TGCAGCGGACTCATATGGGAAACCAAAAACATTCAGTACTTC. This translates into CSGLIWETKNIQYF.

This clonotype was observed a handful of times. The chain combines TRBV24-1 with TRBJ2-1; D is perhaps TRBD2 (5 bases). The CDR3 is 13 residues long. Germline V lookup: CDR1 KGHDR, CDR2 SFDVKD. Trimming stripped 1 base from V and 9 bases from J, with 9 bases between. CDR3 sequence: CATSDFGIGEQFF. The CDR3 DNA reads TGTGCCACCAGTGATTTCGGGATAGGTGAGCAGTTCTTC.

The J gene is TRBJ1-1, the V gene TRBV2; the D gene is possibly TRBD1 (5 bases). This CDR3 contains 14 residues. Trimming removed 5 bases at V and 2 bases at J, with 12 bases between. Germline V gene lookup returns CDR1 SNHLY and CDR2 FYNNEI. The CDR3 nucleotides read TGTGCCAGCAGTCCAAGGGGCGATAACACTGAAGCTTTCTTT. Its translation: CASSPRGDNTEAFF. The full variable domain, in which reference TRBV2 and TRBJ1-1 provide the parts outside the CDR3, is EPEVTQTPSHQVTQMGQEVILRCVPISNHLYFYWYRQILGQKVEFLVSFYNNEISEKSEIFDDQFSVERPDGSNFTLKIRSTKLEDSAMYFCASSPRGDNTEAFFGQGTRLTVV.

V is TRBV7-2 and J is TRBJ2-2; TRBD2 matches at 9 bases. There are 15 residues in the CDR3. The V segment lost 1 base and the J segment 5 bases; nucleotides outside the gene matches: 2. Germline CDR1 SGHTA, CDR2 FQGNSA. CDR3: CASSLGGLATGELFF. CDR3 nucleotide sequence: TGTGCCAGCAGCTTAGGGGGACTAGCTACCGGGGAGCTGTTTTTT. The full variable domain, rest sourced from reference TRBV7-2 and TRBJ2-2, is GAGVSQSPSNKVTEKGKDVELRCDPISGHTALYWYRQSLGQGLEFLIYFQGNSAPDKSGLPSDRFSAERTGGSVSTLTIQRTQQEDSAVYLCASSLGGLATGELFFGEGSRLTVL.

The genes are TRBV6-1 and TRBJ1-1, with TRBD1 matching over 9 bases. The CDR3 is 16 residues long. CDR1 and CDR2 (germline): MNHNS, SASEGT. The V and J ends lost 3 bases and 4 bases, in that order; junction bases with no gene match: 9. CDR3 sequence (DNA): TGTGCCAGCAGTGACCCCAACAGGGGGCTTGGCACTGAAGCTTTCTTT. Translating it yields CASSDPNRGLGTEAFF.

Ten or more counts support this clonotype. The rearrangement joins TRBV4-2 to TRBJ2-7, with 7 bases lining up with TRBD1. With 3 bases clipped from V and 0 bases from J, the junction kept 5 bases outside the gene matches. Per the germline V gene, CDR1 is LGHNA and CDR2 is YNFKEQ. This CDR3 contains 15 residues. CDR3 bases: TGTGCCAGCAGCCACGAACAGGGGAGCTCCTACGAGCAGTACTTC. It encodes CASSHEQGSSYEQYF.

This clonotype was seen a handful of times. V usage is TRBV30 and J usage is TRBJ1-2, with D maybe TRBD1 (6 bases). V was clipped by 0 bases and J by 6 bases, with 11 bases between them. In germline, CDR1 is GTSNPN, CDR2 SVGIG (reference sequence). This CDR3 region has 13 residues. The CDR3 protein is CAWSVLGADGYTF. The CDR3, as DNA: TGTGCCTGGAGTGTCTTGGGGGCAGATGGCTACACCTTC.

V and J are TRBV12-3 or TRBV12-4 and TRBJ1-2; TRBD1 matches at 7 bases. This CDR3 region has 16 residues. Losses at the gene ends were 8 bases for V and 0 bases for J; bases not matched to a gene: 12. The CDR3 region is CASEGPRQGPNYGYTF. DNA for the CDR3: TGTGCCAGCGAGGGTCCCCGACAGGGTCCTAACTATGGCTACACCTTC.

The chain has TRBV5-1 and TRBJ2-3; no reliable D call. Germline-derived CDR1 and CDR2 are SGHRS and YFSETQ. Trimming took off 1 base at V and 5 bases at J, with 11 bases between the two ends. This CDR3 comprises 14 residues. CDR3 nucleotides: TGCGCCAGCAGCTTGCGGAAGGGCAAAGATACGCAGTATTTT. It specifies CASSLRKGKDTQYF.